This is a list of T cell receptor beta chains from one sample in a study of STAT5B mutations in CD4+ large granular lymphocyte leukemia. The table came from immunoSEQ multiplex PCR; TCRdb's copy has only in-frame clones and leaves some out. This sample has about 24,000 clones; about 79% occur once, and the top ten carry 0.35% to 0.5%. Sequenced: CD4+ T cells from blood buffy coats. The receptor source for this set is a human donor in good health. Both conserved end residues are part of each CDR3. A D gene is named only where the DNA matches it firmly. Clone size, where shown, is once, few, many, or a class for clones that have expanded.

d_call | j_call | clone_size | v_call | cdr3_aa | cdr3_nt
NA | TRBJ1-1 | few | TRBV7-9 | CASSSHTYRNTEAFF | TGTGCCAGCAGCTCCCATACATACAGGAACACTGAAGCTTTCTTT
NA | TRBJ1-2 | NA | TRBV4-2 | CASSQDRSLYGYTF | TGTGCCAGCAGCCAAGACAGGAGTCTCTATGGCTACACCTTC
TRBD2 | TRBJ2-7 | NA | TRBV4-1 | CASSQETWGRAPEQYF | TGCGCCAGCAGCCAAGAAACCTGGGGGAGGGCCCCCGAGCAGTACTTC
NA | TRBJ2-2 | NA | TRBV27 | CASSARAGFANTGELFF | TGTGCCAGCAGTGCCAGGGCGGGTTTCGCGAACACCGGGGAGCTGTTTTTT
NA | TRBJ1-1 | NA | TRBV5-1 | CASSLSQGLGVNTEAFF | TGCGCCAGCAGCTTGTCACAGGGCCTTGGGGTGAACACTGAAGCTTTCTTT
NA | TRBJ2-2 | few | TRBV6-1 | CASSVGNTGELFF | TGTGCCAGCAGTGTCGGGAACACCGGGGAGCTGTTTTTT
NA | TRBJ2-1 | NA | TRBV28 | CATRESGGGLKQFF | TGTGCCACCAGGGAGTCGGGGGGCGGTCTAAAGCAGTTCTTC
TRBD1 | TRBJ1-2 | NA | TRBV19 | CASSIDLQGPYGYTF | TGTGCCAGTAGTATAGACCTACAGGGGCCCTATGGCTACACCTTC
NA | TRBJ1-1 | NA | TRBV28 | CASSYNGRLNTEAFF | TGTGCCAGCAGTTACAACGGCAGGCTGAACACTGAAGCTTTCTTT
NA | TRBJ1-2 | NA | TRBV5-8 | CASRLTGLYGYTF | TGTGCCAGCAGGTTGACAGGACTCTATGGCTACACCTTC
NA | TRBJ2-5 | NA | TRBV6-6 | CASSYGVVETQYF | TGTGCCAGCAGTTACGGGGTGGTGGAGACCCAGTACTTC
TRBD1 | TRBJ2-1 | NA | TRBV2 | CASSGTGSYNEQFF | TGTGCCAGCAGTGGGACAGGCTCCTACAATGAGCAGTTCTTC
TRBD2 | TRBJ2-7 | NA | TRBV6-5 | CASSYSRQGGGEQYF | TGTGCCAGCAGTTACTCGAGGCAGGGCGGGGGCGAGCAGTACTTC
NA | TRBJ2-1 | NA | TRBV27 | CASSLTSSRKTYNEQFF | TGTGCCAGCAGTTTAACCTCTAGCAGAAAAACCTACAATGAGCAGTTCTTC
NA | TRBJ2-1 | NA | TRBV18 | CASSPRGGIGRDYNEQFF | TGTGCCAGCTCACCACGGGGTGGTATAGGCAGGGACTACAATGAGCAGTTCTTC
TRBD2 | TRBJ2-1 | NA | TRBV30 | CAWSPGLAGNEQFF | TGTGCCTGGAGTCCAGGACTAGCGGGGAATGAGCAGTTCTTC
NA | TRBJ1-6 | once | TRBV7-8 | CASRMSGDSPLHF | TGTGCCAGCAGAATGAGCGGGGATTCACCCCTCCACTTT
TRBD2 | TRBJ2-5 | NA | TRBV9 | CASSFLAGGGQETQYF | TGTGCCAGCAGCTTTCTAGCGGGAGGGGGTCAAGAGACCCAGTACTTC
NA | TRBJ1-6 | NA | TRBV11-1 | CASSVEASYNSPLHF | TGTGCCAGCAGCGTCGAGGCCTCCTATAATTCACCCCTCCACTTT
TRBD2 | TRBJ2-7 | NA | TRBV29-1 | CSVLGLAGGIFYEQYF | TGCAGCGTTCTCGGACTAGCGGGAGGTATATTCTACGAGCAGTACTTC
TRBD2 | TRBJ2-2 | NA | TRBV9 | CASSVASRGDTGELFF | TGTGCCAGCAGCGTAGCTTCGCGGGGGGACACCGGGGAGCTGTTTTTT
NA | TRBJ1-3 | once | TRBV11-2 | CASRLLTGRRGNTIYF | TGTGCCAGCAGGCTCCTTACAGGCCGTCGGGGGAACACCATATATTTT
NA | TRBJ2-1 | NA | TRBV28 | CASRGSSYNEQFF | TGTGCCAGCAGGGGGAGCTCCTACAATGAGCAGTTCTTC
TRBD1 | TRBJ2-3 | NA | TRBV29-1 | CSVLPPGQGFVTQYF | TGCAGCGTCCTCCCTCCGGGACAGGGGTTCGTTACGCAGTATTTT
NA | TRBJ2-7 | NA | TRBV4-1 | CASSQDPGNEQYF | TGCGCCAGCAGCCAAGATCCGGGGAACGAGCAGTACTTC
NA | TRBJ2-3 | NA | TRBV29-1 | CSARGDTQYF | TGCAGTGCCCGTGGAGATACGCAGTATTTT
NA | TRBJ2-3 | NA | TRBV29-1 | CSCVEQGLTDTQYF | TGCAGTTGTGTGGAACAGGGTCTCACAGATACGCAGTATTTT
NA | TRBJ2-2 | NA | TRBV2 | CASSVAQGTGELFF | TGTGCCAGCAGTGTTGCACAGGGAACCGGGGAGCTGTTTTTT
TRBD1 | TRBJ2-7 | NA | TRBV7-2 | CASSLATGDYEQYF | TGTGCCAGCAGCTTAGCGACAGGGGACTACGAGCAGTACTTC
TRBD1 | TRBJ2-7 | NA | TRBV4-1 | CASSQGGQGVYEQYF | TGCGCCAGCAGCCAAGGGGGACAGGGGGTCTACGAGCAGTACTTC
NA | TRBJ1-4 | NA | TRBV5-6 | CASSTVMNQGEKLFF | TGTGCCAGCAGCACGGTAATGAATCAGGGGGAAAAACTGTTTTTT
NA | TRBJ1-5 | few | TRBV19 | CASETRGRTSNQPQHF | TGTGCCAGCGAGACAAGAGGAAGGACTAGCAATCAGCCCCAGCATTTT
NA | TRBJ2-7 | NA | TRBV4-3 | CASSQVSGQYEQYF | TGCGCCAGCAGCCAAGTTTCGGGTCAATACGAGCAGTACTTC
NA | TRBJ2-3 | NA | TRBV12-5 | CASGLAGEDTQYF | TGTGCTAGTGGTTTGGCCGGCGAAGATACGCAGTATTTT
NA | TRBJ1-2 | NA | TRBV2 | CASSERQSTALYGYTF | TGTGCCAGCAGTGAGAGACAGAGTACCGCCCTATATGGCTACACCTTC
NA | TRBJ1-2 | NA | TRBV6-1 | CASSEAGAGVYGYTF | TGTGCCAGCAGTGAAGCGGGGGCGGGGGTCTATGGCTACACCTTC
TRBD1 | TRBJ1-1 | NA | TRBV9 | CASSERQGTSAFF | TGTGCCAGCAGCGAACGACAGGGAACCTCGGCTTTCTTT
NA | TRBJ2-3 | few | TRBV29-1 | CSVEEGSSPDTQYF | TGCAGCGTTGAAGAGGGCAGTTCCCCAGATACGCAGTATTTT
TRBD1 | TRBJ2-2 | NA | TRBV7-3 | CASSSRQGGTGELFF | TGTGCCAGCAGCTCTCGACAGGGTGGAACCGGGGAGCTGTTTTTT
TRBD2 | TRBJ2-2 | NA | TRBV13 | CASSSRLAGGVGTGELFF | TGTGCCAGCAGCTCCCGACTAGCGGGAGGGGTGGGCACCGGGGAGCTGTTTTTT
TRBD1 | TRBJ1-1 | NA | TRBV30 | CAWGTGANTEAFF | TGTGCCTGGGGGACAGGGGCGAACACTGAAGCTTTCTTT
TRBD2 | TRBJ2-1 | NA | TRBV6-1 | CASSWLAGGYNEQFF | TGTGCCAGCAGTTGGCTAGCGGGAGGTTACAATGAGCAGTTCTTC
NA | TRBJ2-7 | NA | TRBV5-1 | CASIPDGSGEQYF | TGCGCCAGCATCCCGGACGGGTCTGGGGAGCAGTACTTC
NA | TRBJ1-2 | few | TRBV6-5 | CASRDLPGGYTF | TGTGCCAGCAGGGACCTCCCAGGGGGCTACACCTTC
TRBD1 | TRBJ1-3 | NA | TRBV7-8 | CASSQGQGASGNTIYF | TGTGCCAGCAGCCAGGGACAGGGGGCAAGTGGAAACACCATATATTTT
NA | TRBJ2-1 | NA | TRBV4-3 | CASSQEGTSWNEQFF | TGCGCCAGCAGCCAAGAGGGCACCTCGTGGAATGAGCAGTTCTTC
TRBD2 | TRBJ2-3 | few | TRBV11-2 | CASSLVPGGPWDTQYF | TGTGCCAGCAGCTTAGTGCCGGGAGGGCCATGGGATACGCAGTATTTT
NA | TRBJ1-4 | NA | TRBV6-1 | CASSERRGALVLFF | TGTGCCAGCAGTGAAAGGCGAGGGGCTTTGGTCCTGTTTTTT
TRBD1 | TRBJ1-2 | NA | TRBV9 | CASSPEGQGWAYGYTF | TGTGCCAGCAGTCCCGAAGGACAGGGATGGGCCTATGGCTACACCTTC
NA | TRBJ2-1 | NA | TRBV5-8 | CASSLTGVAYNEQFF | TGTGCCAGCAGCTTAACGGGGGTGGCCTACAATGAGCAGTTCTTC
NA | TRBJ2-7 | NA | TRBV5-5 | CASSLTDGGTYEQYF | TGTGCCAGCAGCCTAACGGACGGGGGAACCTACGAGCAGTACTTC
NA | TRBJ2-3 | NA | TRBV9 | CASSVDVAPDTQYF | TGTGCCAGCAGCGTAGACGTAGCTCCAGATACGCAGTATTTT
NA | TRBJ2-5 | NA | TRBV10-3 | CAISEAREGETQYF | TGTGCCATCAGTGAGGCCAGGGAAGGGGAGACCCAGTACTTC
NA | TRBJ2-1 | NA | TRBV7-2 | CASSSWTVSVGEQFF | TGTGCCAGCAGCTCCTGGACAGTCTCGGTGGGTGAGCAGTTCTTC